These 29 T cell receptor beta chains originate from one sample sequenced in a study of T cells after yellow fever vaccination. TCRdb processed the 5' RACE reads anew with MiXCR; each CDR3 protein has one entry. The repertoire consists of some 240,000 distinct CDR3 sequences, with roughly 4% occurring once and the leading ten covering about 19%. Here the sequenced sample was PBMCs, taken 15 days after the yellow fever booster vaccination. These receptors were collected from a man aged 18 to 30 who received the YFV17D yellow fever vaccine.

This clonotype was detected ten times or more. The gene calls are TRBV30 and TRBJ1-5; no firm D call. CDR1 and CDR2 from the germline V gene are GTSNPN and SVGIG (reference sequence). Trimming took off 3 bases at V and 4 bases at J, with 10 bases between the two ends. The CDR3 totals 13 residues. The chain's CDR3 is CAWRAQPNQPQHF. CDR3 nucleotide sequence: TGTGCCTGGAGGGCACAGCCTAATCAGCCCCAGCATTTT.

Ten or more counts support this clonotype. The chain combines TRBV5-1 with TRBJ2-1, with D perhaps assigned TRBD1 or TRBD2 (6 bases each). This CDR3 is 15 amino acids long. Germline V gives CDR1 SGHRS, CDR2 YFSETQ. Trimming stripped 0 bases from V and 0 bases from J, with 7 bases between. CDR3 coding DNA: TGCGCCAGCAGCTTGGAGGGGGGCTCCTACAATGAGCAGTTCTTC. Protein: CASSLEGGSYNEQFF.

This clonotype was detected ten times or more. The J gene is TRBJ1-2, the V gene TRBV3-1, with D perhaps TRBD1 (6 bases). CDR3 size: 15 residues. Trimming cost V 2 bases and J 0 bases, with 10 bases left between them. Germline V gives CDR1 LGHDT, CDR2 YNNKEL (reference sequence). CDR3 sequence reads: CASSQRQVTNYGYTF. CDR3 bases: TGTGCCAGCAGCCAAAGACAGGTGACTAACTATGGCTACACCTTC.

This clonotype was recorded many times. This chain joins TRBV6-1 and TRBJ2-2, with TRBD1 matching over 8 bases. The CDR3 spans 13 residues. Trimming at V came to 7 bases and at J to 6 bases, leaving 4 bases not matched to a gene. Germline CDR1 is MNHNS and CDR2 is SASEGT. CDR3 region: CASTGQGSGELFF. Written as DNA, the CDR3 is TGTGCCAGCACCGGACAGGGTTCCGGGGAGCTGTTTTTT.

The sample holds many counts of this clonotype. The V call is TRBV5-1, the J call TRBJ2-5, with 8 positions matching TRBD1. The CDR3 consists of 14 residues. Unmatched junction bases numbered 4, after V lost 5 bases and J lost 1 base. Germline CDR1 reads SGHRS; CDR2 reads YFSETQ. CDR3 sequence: CASSPGTGQETQYF. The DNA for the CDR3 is TGCGCCAGCAGTCCTGGGACAGGCCAAGAGACCCAGTACTTC.

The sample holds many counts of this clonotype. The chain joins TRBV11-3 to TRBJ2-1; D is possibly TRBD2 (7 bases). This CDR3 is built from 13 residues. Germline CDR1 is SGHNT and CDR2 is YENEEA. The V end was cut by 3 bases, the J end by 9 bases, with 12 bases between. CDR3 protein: CASSLNREGEQFF. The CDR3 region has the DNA TGTGCCAGCAGCTTGAACAGGGAGGGTGAGCAGTTCTTC.

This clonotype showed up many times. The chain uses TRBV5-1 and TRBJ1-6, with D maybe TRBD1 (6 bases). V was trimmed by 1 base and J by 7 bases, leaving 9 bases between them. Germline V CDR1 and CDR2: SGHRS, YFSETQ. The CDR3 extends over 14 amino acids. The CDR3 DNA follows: TGCGCCAGCAGCTTGACAGGGTGGAATTCACCCCTCCACTTT. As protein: CASSLTGWNSPLHF.

The CDR3 spells CASSSSVIAGGIGETQYF. CDR3 nucleotides: TGTGCCAGCAGCTCAAGCGTTATAGCAGGGGGCATCGGAGAGACCCAGTACTTC. The rearrangement links TRBV7-2 to TRBJ2-5, with 8 nucleotides matching TRBD1. The CDR3 totals 18 residues. Losses at the gene ends were 4 bases for V and 4 bases for J; bases not matched to a gene: 17. Germline CDR1 is SGHTA and CDR2 is FQGNSA.

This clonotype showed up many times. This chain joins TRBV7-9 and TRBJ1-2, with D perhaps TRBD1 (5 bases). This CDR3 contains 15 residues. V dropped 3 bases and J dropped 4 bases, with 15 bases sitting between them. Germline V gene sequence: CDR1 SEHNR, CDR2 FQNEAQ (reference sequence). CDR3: CASSLGPRGGYGYTF. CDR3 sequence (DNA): TGTGCCAGCAGCTTGGGACCCCGGGGAGGCTATGGCTACACCTTC.

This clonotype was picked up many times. This chain's CDR3 is CASSSGAREQYV. The CDR3 DNA is TGTGCCAGCAGTTCCGGGGCCCGCGAGCAGTACGTC. This rearrangement joins TRBV28 to TRBJ2-7; the D call may be TRBD1 or TRBD2 (5 bases each). CDR3 length equals 12 residues. Trimming pared 4 bases from V and 6 bases from J, leaving 10 bases between. CDR1 and CDR2 (germline): MDHEN, SYDVKM.

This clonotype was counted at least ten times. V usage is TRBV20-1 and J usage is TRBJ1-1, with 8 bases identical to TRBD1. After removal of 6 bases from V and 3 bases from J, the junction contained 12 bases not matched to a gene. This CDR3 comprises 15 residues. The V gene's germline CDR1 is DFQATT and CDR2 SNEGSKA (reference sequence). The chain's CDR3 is CSAVTSDRAYTEAFF. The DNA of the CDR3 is TGCAGTGCCGTAACCTCGGACAGGGCATACACTGAAGCTTTCTTT.

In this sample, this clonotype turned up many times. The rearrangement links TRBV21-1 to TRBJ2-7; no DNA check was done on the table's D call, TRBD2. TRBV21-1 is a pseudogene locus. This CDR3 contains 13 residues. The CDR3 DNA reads TGTGCCAGCAGCAAAGGGAGGGCCCAGAAGCAGTACTTC. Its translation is CASSKGRAQKQYF.

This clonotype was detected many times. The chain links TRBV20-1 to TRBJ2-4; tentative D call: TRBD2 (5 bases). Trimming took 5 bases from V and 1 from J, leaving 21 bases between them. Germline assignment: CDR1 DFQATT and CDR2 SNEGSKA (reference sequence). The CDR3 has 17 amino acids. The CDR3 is CSACRLRGKKAKNIQYF. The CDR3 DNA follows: TGCAGTGCTTGCCGCCTGAGAGGGAAGAAGGCCAAAAACATTCAGTACTTC.

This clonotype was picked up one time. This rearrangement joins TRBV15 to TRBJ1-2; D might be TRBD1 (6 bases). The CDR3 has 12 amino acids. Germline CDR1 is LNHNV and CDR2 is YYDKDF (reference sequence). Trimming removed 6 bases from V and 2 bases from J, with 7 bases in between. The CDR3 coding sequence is TGTGCCACCAGTGGGGGCAACTATGGCTACACCTTC. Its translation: CATSGGNYGYTF.

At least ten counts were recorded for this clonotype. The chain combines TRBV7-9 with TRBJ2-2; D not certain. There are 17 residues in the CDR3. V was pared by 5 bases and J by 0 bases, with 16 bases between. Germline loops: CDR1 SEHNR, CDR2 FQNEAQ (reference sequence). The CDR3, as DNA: TGTGCCAGCAGCCCCTCGCCTACCCAGCCGAACACCGGGGAGCTGTTTTTT. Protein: CASSPSPTQPNTGELFF.

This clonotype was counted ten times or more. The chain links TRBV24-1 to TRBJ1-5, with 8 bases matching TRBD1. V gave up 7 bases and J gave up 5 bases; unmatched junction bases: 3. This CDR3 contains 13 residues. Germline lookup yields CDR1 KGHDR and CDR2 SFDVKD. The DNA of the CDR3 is TGTGCCACCAGCGGACAGGGTGATCAGCCCCAGCATTTT. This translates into CATSGQGDQPQHF.

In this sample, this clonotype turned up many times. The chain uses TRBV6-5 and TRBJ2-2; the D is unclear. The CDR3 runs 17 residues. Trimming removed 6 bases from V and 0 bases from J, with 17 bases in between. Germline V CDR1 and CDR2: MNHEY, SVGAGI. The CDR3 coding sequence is TGTGCCAGCAGCCCCGGTGACTTCGCCGCGAACACCGGGGAGCTGTTTTTT. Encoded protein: CASSPGDFAANTGELFF.

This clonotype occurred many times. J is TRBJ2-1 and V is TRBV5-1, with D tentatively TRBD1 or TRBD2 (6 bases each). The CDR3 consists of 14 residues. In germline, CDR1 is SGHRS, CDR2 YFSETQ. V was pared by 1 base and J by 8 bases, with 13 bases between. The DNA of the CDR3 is TGCGCCAGCAGCTTGAGGAGGGACACAGATGAGCAGTTCTTC. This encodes CASSLRRDTDEQFF.

The CDR3 loop is CASSLDRDGNEQFF. The CDR3 DNA reads as TGCGCCAGCAGCTTGGACCGGGACGGCAATGAGCAGTTCTTC. The chain uses TRBV5-1 and TRBJ2-1; D could derive from TRBD1 or TRBD2 (5 bases each). Per germline, CDR1 SGHRS and CDR2 YFSETQ. The CDR3 has 14 amino acids. Deletions cut 0 bases from V and 6 bases from J, with 10 bases between.

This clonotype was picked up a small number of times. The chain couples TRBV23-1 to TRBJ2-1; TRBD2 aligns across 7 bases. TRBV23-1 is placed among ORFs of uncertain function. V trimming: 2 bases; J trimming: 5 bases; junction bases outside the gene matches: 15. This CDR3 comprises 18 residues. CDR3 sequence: CASSQTFGLNGRNNEQFF. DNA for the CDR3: TGCGCCAGCAGTCAAACCTTCGGGCTTAACGGGAGGAACAATGAGCAGTTCTTC.

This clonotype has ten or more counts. The CDR3 reads CASSVVGNTGELFF. CDR3 sequence (DNA): TGTGCCAGCAGCGTAGTGGGGAACACCGGGGAGCTGTTTTTT. V usage is TRBV9 and J usage is TRBJ2-2, with D unresolved. This CDR3 is 14 amino acids long. Germline V lookup: CDR1 SGDLS, CDR2 YYNGEE. Trimming stripped 0 bases from V and 1 base from J, with 4 bases between.

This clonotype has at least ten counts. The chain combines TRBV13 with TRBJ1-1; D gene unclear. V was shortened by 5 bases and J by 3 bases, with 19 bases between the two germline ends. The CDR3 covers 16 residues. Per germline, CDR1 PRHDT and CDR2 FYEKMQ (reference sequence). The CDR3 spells CASSTTGFWEHTEAFF. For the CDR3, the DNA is TGTGCCAGCAGCACGACGGGGTTTTGGGAGCACACTGAAGCTTTCTTT.

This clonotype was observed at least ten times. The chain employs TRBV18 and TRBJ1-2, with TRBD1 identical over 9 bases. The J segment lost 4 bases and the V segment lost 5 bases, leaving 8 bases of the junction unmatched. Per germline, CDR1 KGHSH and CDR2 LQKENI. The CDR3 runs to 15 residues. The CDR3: CASSEGQGPLYGYTF. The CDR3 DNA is TGTGCCAGCTCAGAAGGACAGGGGCCCCTCTATGGCTACACCTTC.

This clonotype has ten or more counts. Written as DNA, the CDR3 is TGCAGCGTAAGGACAGACTCCTTTTATGGCTACACCTTC. Amino acid sequence: CSVRTDSFYGYTF. The chain combines TRBV29-1 with TRBJ1-2; possible D gene TRBD1, 6 bases. Germline V gene sequence: CDR1 SQVTM, CDR2 ANQGSEA. The CDR3 is 13 residues long. V was cut by 6 bases and J by 5 bases, with 16 bases left in between.

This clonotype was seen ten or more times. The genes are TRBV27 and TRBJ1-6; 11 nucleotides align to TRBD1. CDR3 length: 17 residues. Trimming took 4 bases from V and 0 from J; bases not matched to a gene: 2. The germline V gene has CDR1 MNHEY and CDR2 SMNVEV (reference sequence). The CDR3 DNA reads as TGTGCCAGCAGTTGGACAGGGGGCGACTCCTATAATTCACCCCTCCACTTT. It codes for CASSWTGGDSYNSPLHF.

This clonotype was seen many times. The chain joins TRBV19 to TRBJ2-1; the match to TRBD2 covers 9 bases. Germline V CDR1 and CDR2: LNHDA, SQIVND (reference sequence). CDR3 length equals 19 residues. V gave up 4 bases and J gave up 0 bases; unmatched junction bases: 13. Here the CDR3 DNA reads TGTGCCAGTAGTAGGGTCCCTAGCGGGGTGCTTAGCTCCTACAATGAGCAGTTCTTC. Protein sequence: CASSRVPSGVLSSYNEQFF.

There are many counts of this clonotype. The CDR3 DNA reads TGCGCCAGCAGCCCCACCGATACGGTCTTTGGAAACACCATATATTTT. It yields the protein CASSPTDTVFGNTIYF. The chain combines TRBV4-1 with TRBJ1-3; no clear D. Deletions cut 4 bases from V and 3 bases from J, with 16 bases between. Germline CDR1 and CDR2: MGHRA and YSYEKL. The CDR3 loop spans 16 amino acids.

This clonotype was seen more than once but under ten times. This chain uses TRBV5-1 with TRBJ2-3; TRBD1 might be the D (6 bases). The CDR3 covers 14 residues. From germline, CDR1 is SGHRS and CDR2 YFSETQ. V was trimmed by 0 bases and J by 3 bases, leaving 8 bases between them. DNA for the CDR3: TGCGCCAGCAGCTTGGCCGACAGGACAGATACGCAGTATTTT. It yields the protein CASSLADRTDTQYF. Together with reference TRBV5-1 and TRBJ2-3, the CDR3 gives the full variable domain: KAGVTQTPRYLIKTRGQQVTLSCSPISGHRSVSWYQQTPGQGLQFLFEYFSETQRNKGNFPGRFSGRQFSNSRSEMNVSTLELGDSALYLCASSLADRTDTQYFGPGTRLTVL.

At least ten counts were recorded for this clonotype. The CDR3 protein is CSASFPEADTQYF. CDR3 bases: TGCAGTGCTAGCTTTCCAGAGGCAGATACGCAGTATTTT. The chain is built from TRBV20-1 and TRBJ2-3; D not certain. The CDR3 runs to 13 residues. V was cut by 3 bases and J by 4 bases, with 11 bases left in between. Germline CDR1 is DFQATT and CDR2 is SNEGSKA (reference sequence).